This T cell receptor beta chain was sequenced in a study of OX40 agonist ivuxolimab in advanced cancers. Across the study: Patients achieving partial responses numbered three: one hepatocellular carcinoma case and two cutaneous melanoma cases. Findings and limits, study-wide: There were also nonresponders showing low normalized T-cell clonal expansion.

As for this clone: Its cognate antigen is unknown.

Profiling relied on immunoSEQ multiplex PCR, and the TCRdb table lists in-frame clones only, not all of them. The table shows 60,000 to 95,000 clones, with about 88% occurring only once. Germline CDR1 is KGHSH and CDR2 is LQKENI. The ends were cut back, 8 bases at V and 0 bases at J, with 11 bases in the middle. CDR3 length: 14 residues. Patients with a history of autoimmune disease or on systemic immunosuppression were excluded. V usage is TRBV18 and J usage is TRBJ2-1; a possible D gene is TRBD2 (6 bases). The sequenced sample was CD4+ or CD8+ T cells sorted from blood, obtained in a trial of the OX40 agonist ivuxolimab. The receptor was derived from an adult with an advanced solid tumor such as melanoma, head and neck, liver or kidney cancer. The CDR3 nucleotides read TGTGCCAGCGAAGGAGGGACCTCCTACAATGAGCAGTTCTTC. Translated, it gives CASEGGTSYNEQFF.